These T cell receptor beta chains were read from a single sample in a study of Tregs in tolerant kidney transplant recipients. Repertoires were generated with immunoSEQ multiplex PCR, while TCRdb's copy carries only in-frame clones and drops some. The sample lists 80,000 to 90,000 clones; around 94% were seen once. Material for sequencing was CD8+ T cells from blood. The receptor source for this set is a human donor in good health. Each CDR3 is given with its conserved first and last residue. The D gene is left open where the match is weak. Clone size appears in some rows only: once, few, many, or a class for an expanded clone.

j_gene: TRBJ2-2
abundance: -
v_gene: TRBV4-1
d_gene: -
CDR3nt: TGCGCCAGCAGCGTAAACGGCCCCCCGGGGGAGCTGTTTTTT
CDR3aa: CASSVNGPPGELFF

j_gene: TRBJ2-5
abundance: -
v_gene: TRBV27
d_gene: -
CDR3nt: TGTGCCAGCAGTTTAATAGGGGAAGAGACCCAGTACTTC
CDR3aa: CASSLIGEETQYF

j_gene: TRBJ2-7
abundance: -
v_gene: TRBV6-1
d_gene: TRBD2
CDR3nt: TGTGCCAGCAGTGAGGGACTAGCGGGAGCCTACGAGCAGTACTTC
CDR3aa: CASSEGLAGAYEQYF

j_gene: TRBJ2-5
abundance: -
v_gene: TRBV27
d_gene: -
CDR3nt: TGTGCCAGCAGCGGGAGAGGTCGGCAAGAGACCCAGTACTTC
CDR3aa: CASSGRGRQETQYF

j_gene: TRBJ1-1
abundance: -
v_gene: TRBV27
d_gene: TRBD1
CDR3nt: TGTGCCAGCAGTTGGGCCGGGAAGGGGGCTACCACTGAAGCTTTCTTT
CDR3aa: CASSWAGKGATTEAFF

j_gene: TRBJ2-3
abundance: -
v_gene: TRBV27
d_gene: TRBD2
CDR3nt: TGTGCCAGCAGTTTATCCCCCGGACTAGCGGATACGCAGTATTTT
CDR3aa: CASSLSPGLADTQYF

j_gene: TRBJ2-7
abundance: -
v_gene: TRBV27
d_gene: -
CDR3nt: TGTGCCAGCAGTTCGCACAGAAGGGCCGGGGACGAGCAGTACTTC
CDR3aa: CASSSHRRAGDEQYF

j_gene: TRBJ1-4
abundance: -
v_gene: TRBV21-1
d_gene: -
CDR3nt: TGTGCCAGCAGCAAATTGGGGTTAGGTCAAAAACTGTTTTTT
CDR3aa: CASSKLGLGQKLFF

j_gene: TRBJ2-1
abundance: -
v_gene: TRBV11-2
d_gene: -
CDR3nt: TGTGCCAGCAGCTTAAAGGGTGAGCAGTTCTTC
CDR3aa: CASSLKGEQFF

j_gene: TRBJ2-7
abundance: -
v_gene: TRBV4-1
d_gene: TRBD1
CDR3nt: TGCGCCAGCAGCCAGGTCGGGACAGGGCCTTACGAGCAGTACTTC
CDR3aa: CASSQVGTGPYEQYF

j_gene: TRBJ1-4
abundance: -
v_gene: TRBV4-2
d_gene: -
CDR3nt: TGTGCCAGCAGCCAAGATGGGAGAAAACTGTTTTTT
CDR3aa: CASSQDGRKLFF

j_gene: TRBJ2-1
abundance: -
v_gene: TRBV6-5
d_gene: -
CDR3nt: TGTGCCAGCAGTTACCTCGCAGCCCACAATGAGCAGTTCTTC
CDR3aa: CASSYLAAHNEQFF

j_gene: TRBJ1-5
abundance: -
v_gene: TRBV7-8
d_gene: -
CDR3nt: TGTGCCAGCAGCTTAGTCGGGGGATTTGGCAATCAGCCCCAGCATTTT
CDR3aa: CASSLVGGFGNQPQHF

j_gene: TRBJ1-3
abundance: -
v_gene: TRBV27
d_gene: -
CDR3nt: TGTGCCAGCAAGGTCTCTCCAAAGGGAAACACCATATATTTT
CDR3aa: CASKVSPKGNTIYF

j_gene: TRBJ2-7
abundance: -
v_gene: TRBV11-3
d_gene: -
CDR3nt: TGTGCCAGCAGCTTACTACCGGGACCTTCATACGAGCAGTACTTC
CDR3aa: CASSLLPGPSYEQYF

j_gene: TRBJ2-2
abundance: once
v_gene: TRBV7-6
d_gene: -
CDR3nt: TGTGCCAGCAGCTTTAGGGACAGGGAGCTGTTTTTT
CDR3aa: CASSFRDRELFF

j_gene: TRBJ2-6
abundance: -
v_gene: TRBV19
d_gene: -
CDR3nt: TGTGCCAGTAGTATTGGAGGGGCCAACGTCCTGACTTTC
CDR3aa: CASSIGGANVLTF

j_gene: TRBJ2-7
abundance: -
v_gene: TRBV4-1
d_gene: -
CDR3nt: TGCGCCAGCAGCCAAGACTTTGCAGGCTACTACGAGCAGTACTTC
CDR3aa: CASSQDFAGYYEQYF

j_gene: TRBJ2-7
abundance: -
v_gene: TRBV7-6
d_gene: -
CDR3nt: TGTGCCAGCAGCTCGCCTAAGACCGGATACTACGAGCAGTACTTC
CDR3aa: CASSSPKTGYYEQYF

j_gene: TRBJ1-6
abundance: -
v_gene: TRBV2
d_gene: -
CDR3nt: TGTGCCAGCAGGGGCCCGGCCCTCCACTTT
CDR3aa: CASRGPALHF

j_gene: TRBJ2-3
abundance: -
v_gene: TRBV7-8
d_gene: -
CDR3nt: TGTGCCAGCAGCTTCGGCACAGATACGCAGTATTTT
CDR3aa: CASSFGTDTQYF

j_gene: TRBJ2-1
abundance: -
v_gene: TRBV19
d_gene: TRBD2
CDR3nt: TGTGCCAGTAGTATGGGGGAGGGAGTCAATGAGCAGTTCTTC
CDR3aa: CASSMGEGVNEQFF

j_gene: TRBJ1-1
abundance: -
v_gene: TRBV9
d_gene: -
CDR3nt: TGTGCCAGCAGCTTCGGAGGGGGCACTGAAGCTTTCTTT
CDR3aa: CASSFGGGTEAFF

j_gene: TRBJ2-1
abundance: -
v_gene: TRBV27
d_gene: TRBD1
CDR3nt: TGTGCCAGCAGTTTATTAGGGGGGACAGGGGATAATGAGCAGTTCTTC
CDR3aa: CASSLLGGTGDNEQFF

j_gene: TRBJ1-3
abundance: -
v_gene: TRBV9
d_gene: -
CDR3nt: TGTGCCAGCAGCGTAGTTGTAACAGAATCTGGAAACACCATATATTTT
CDR3aa: CASSVVVTESGNTIYF

j_gene: TRBJ2-7
abundance: once
v_gene: TRBV27
d_gene: -
CDR3nt: TGTGCCAGCAGGGAGGGCTCCTACGAGCAGTACTTC
CDR3aa: CASREGSYEQYF

j_gene: TRBJ1-3
abundance: -
v_gene: TRBV5-6
d_gene: -
CDR3nt: TGTGCCAGCAGCAAACCGGGACTTTCTTTGGTTCACACCATATATTTT
CDR3aa: CASSKPGLSLVHTIYF

j_gene: TRBJ1-1
abundance: -
v_gene: TRBV6-1
d_gene: -
CDR3nt: TGTGCCAGCAGTGAAGGGAGGGGCCACCAGGTCACTGAAGCTTTCTTT
CDR3aa: CASSEGRGHQVTEAFF

j_gene: TRBJ2-7
abundance: -
v_gene: TRBV9
d_gene: TRBD2
CDR3nt: TGTGCCAGCAGCGTAGAGAGCGGGAGGTCCTACGAGCAGTACTTC
CDR3aa: CASSVESGRSYEQYF

j_gene: TRBJ2-5
abundance: -
v_gene: TRBV6-5
d_gene: -
CDR3nt: TGTGCCAGCAGTTACCAATGGACAGAGATCCAAGAGACCCAGTACTTC
CDR3aa: CASSYQWTEIQETQYF

j_gene: TRBJ2-7
abundance: -
v_gene: TRBV9
d_gene: TRBD2
CDR3nt: TGTGCCAGCAGCGGCGGGGGCGAGCAGTACTTC
CDR3aa: CASSGGGEQYF

j_gene: TRBJ1-5
abundance: -
v_gene: TRBV19
d_gene: -
CDR3nt: TGTGCCAGTAGTATCCCAAAGGGCCGGGTCAATCAGCCCCAGCATTTT
CDR3aa: CASSIPKGRVNQPQHF

j_gene: TRBJ2-1
abundance: -
v_gene: TRBV19
d_gene: TRBD2
CDR3nt: TGTGCCAGTAGTGGGGGACTAGCGGGAGGTTGGTACAATGAGCAGTTCTTC
CDR3aa: CASSGGLAGGWYNEQFF